Listed below are T cell receptor beta chains from one sample, sequenced in a study of T cell responses to AZD1222 COVID-19 vaccine. The table came from immunoSEQ multiplex PCR; TCRdb's copy has only in-frame clones and leaves some out. Of some 190,000 clones listed, 90% to 95% are singletons. The sample consisted of peripheral blood, taken 28 days after the second dose of the MenACWY control vaccine. These receptors came from an adult who received the MenACWY meningococcal vaccine as a control. CDR3s include the opening cysteine and the closing phenylalanine or tryptophan. The D gene is left open where the match is weak. Clone size, where shown, is once, few, many, or a class for clones that have expanded.

>-|TRBJ2-5|TRBV5-4|-
CASSLEGRETQYF
TGTGCCAGCAGCTTGGAAGGCAGGGAGACCCAGTACTTC
>-|TRBJ2-1|TRBV28|-
CASSFIEGEQFF
TGTGCCAGCAGTTTTATTGAGGGGGAGCAGTTCTTC
>-|TRBJ1-1|TRBV5-1|once
CASSHPVNTEAFF
TGCGCCAGCAGCCATCCAGTAAACACTGAAGCTTTCTTT
>TRBD1|TRBJ1-2|TRBV10-3|-
CAITKDRVGYGYTF
TGTGCCATCACAAAAGACAGGGTCGGCTATGGCTACACCTTC
>TRBD2|TRBJ2-3|TRBV5-1|-
CASSFFPGTSGGPELVRDTQYF
TGCGCCAGCAGCTTCTTTCCGGGGACTAGCGGGGGGCCGGAGCTGGTACGGGATACGCAGTATTTT
>TRBD1|TRBJ1-6|TRBV5-4|-
CASSFDRGRGNSPLHF
TGTGCCAGCAGCTTCGACAGGGGGCGCGGTAATTCACCCCTCCACTTT
>-|TRBJ2-3|TRBV7-9|-
CASSLVGGKGTDTQYF
TGTGCCAGCAGCTTAGTTGGCGGGAAGGGCACAGATACGCAGTATTTT
>TRBD2|TRBJ2-2|TRBV19|-
CASRFAGGPAGELFF
TGTGCCAGCCGATTCGCGGGAGGACCCGCCGGGGAGCTGTTTTTT
>-|TRBJ2-1|TRBV28|once
CASSLERLSYNEQFF
TGTGCCAGCAGTTTAGAGAGGTTATCCTACAATGAGCAGTTCTTC
>-|TRBJ1-3|TRBV2|-
CASSPRGESSGNTIYF
TGTGCCAGCAGCCCACGGGGGGAGAGCTCTGGAAACACCATATATTTT
>-|TRBJ2-1|TRBV19|-
CASIGGGSGPAEQFF
TGTGCCAGTATTGGGGGCGGGAGTGGGCCAGCGGAGCAGTTCTTC
>-|TRBJ1-5|TRBV20-1|-
CSASARDARQPQHF
TGCAGTGCTAGTGCCAGGGATGCAAGGCAGCCCCAGCATTTT
>TRBD1|TRBJ1-5|TRBV30|-
CAWSARGDQPQHF
TGTGCCTGGAGTGCCAGGGGGGACCAGCCCCAGCATTTT
>-|TRBJ2-1|TRBV29-1|-
CSVGSGTISYNEQFF
TGCAGCGTTGGTTCCGGGACCATCTCCTACAATGAGCAGTTCTTC
>-|TRBJ2-1|TRBV14|-
CASSQGGLYNEQFF
TGTGCCAGCAGCCAAGGAGGGCTCTACAATGAGCAGTTCTTC
>-|TRBJ2-7|TRBV2|-
CASSGGSYEQYF
TGTGCCAGCAGTGGAGGGTCCTACGAGCAGTACTTC
>-|TRBJ2-5|TRBV28|-
CASSLRGPLETQYF
TGTGCCAGCAGTTTGAGAGGGCCCCTAGAGACCCAGTACTTC
>-|TRBJ2-7|TRBV7-2|-
CASKAGPGRAYEQYF
TGTGCCAGCAAGGCGGGACCGGGACGGGCCTACGAGCAGTACTTC
>-|TRBJ2-3|TRBV27|-
CASSFAFGQTSTDTQYF
TGTGCCAGCAGTTTTGCCTTCGGGCAGACTAGCACAGATACGCAGTATTTT
>-|TRBJ1-3|TRBV5-4|once
CASSLAGTGNTIYF
TGTGCCAGCAGCTTGGCAGGTACCGGAAACACCATATATTTT
>-|TRBJ2-7|TRBV25-1|once
CASSERVSSYEQYF
TGTGCCAGCAGTGAGAGGGTGAGCTCCTACGAGCAGTACTTC
>TRBD2|TRBJ2-7|TRBV4-1|-
CASSQDIGTSGRTYEQYF
TGCGCCAGCAGCCAAGATATAGGGACTAGCGGGAGAACCTACGAGCAGTACTTC
>-|TRBJ1-3|TRBV27|-
CASSPRQNYGNTIYF
TGTGCCAGCAGTCCCCGGCAGAACTATGGAAACACCATATATTTT
>-|TRBJ2-2|TRBV11-2|-
CASSLVGTLSFAGELFF
TGTGCCAGCAGCTTAGTAGGGACTCTAAGTTTCGCCGGGGAGCTGTTTTTT
>-|TRBJ2-3|TRBV14|-
CASSQGEAPDHTDTQYF
TGTGCCAGCAGCCAAGGTGAGGCTCCGGACCACACAGATACGCAGTATTTT
>TRBD1|TRBJ2-7|TRBV19|-
CATRSGQGDEQYF
TGTGCCACCAGGTCGGGACAGGGCGACGAGCAGTACTTC
>-|TRBJ1-2|TRBV5-4|-
CASSLAGGAGDGYTF
TGTGCCAGCAGCTTGGCCGGAGGAGCCGGGGACGGCTACACCTTC
>-|TRBJ2-2|TRBV7-2|-
CASSLSQNTGELFF
TGTGCCAGCAGCTTATCCCAGAACACCGGGGAGCTGTTTTTT